What follows are 12 T cell receptor beta chains derived from one specimen sequenced in a study of T cell responses to AZD1222 COVID-19 vaccine. Method: immunoSEQ multiplex PCR; TCRdb's copy keeps in-frame clones and lacks some. The table includes 100,000 to 150,000 clones, 85% to 90% detected once. The source was peripheral blood, collected on day 0 of MenACWY control vaccination. The receptors here all came from an adult in good health.

The chain uses TRBV5-1 and TRBJ1-2, with D possibly TRBD1 on 5 matching bases. The CDR3 has 14 residues. V dropped 4 bases and J dropped 7 bases, with 17 bases sitting between them. Germline V gene lookup returns CDR1 SGHRS and CDR2 YFSETQ. The CDR3 nucleotides are TGCGCCAGCAGCCGCGCGGGCGGGGCGGTTGGCTACACCTTC. Residues: CASSRAGGAVGYTF.

This chain uses TRBV5-4 with TRBJ2-4; no clear D. The CDR3 is 12 residues long. From germline, CDR1 is SGHNT and CDR2 YYREEE (reference sequence). Trimming took 0 bases from V and 9 from J, leaving 7 bases between them. In DNA form, the CDR3 reads TGTGCCAGCAGCTTGGGACGAGGCATTCAGTACTTC. Its translation: CASSLGRGIQYF.

The rearrangement joins TRBV5-4 to TRBJ2-2; tentatively, D is TRBD1 (5 bases). V was shortened by 4 bases and J by 7 bases, with 11 bases between the two germline ends. CDR3 size: 13 residues. Germline loops: CDR1 SGHNT, CDR2 YYREEE (reference sequence). The DNA of the CDR3 is TGTGCCAGCAGCATTCTCACAGGCGGGGAGCTGTTTTTT. This translates into CASSILTGGELFF.

The rearrangement joins TRBV6-5 to TRBJ1-3, with unresolved D. The CDR3 contains 13 residues. In germline, CDR1 is MNHEY, CDR2 SVGAGI. V was clipped by 9 bases and J by 1 base, with 10 bases between them. The DNA of the CDR3 is TGTGCCAGTAGAGAGGGTTCTGGAAACACCATATATTTT. It specifies CASREGSGNTIYF.

This clone showed up just once. The CDR3 region has the DNA TGTGCCAGCAGCTTAAGGGGGCAGAAGAACACAGATACGCAGTATTTT. Residues: CASSLRGQKNTDTQYF. The V and J genes are TRBV7-3 and TRBJ2-3; TRBD1 is a possible D gene (6 bases). CDR1 is SGHTA, CDR2 FQGTGA, per germline. Trimming removed 1 base at V and 2 bases at J, with 13 bases between. The CDR3 covers 16 residues.

The chain links TRBV7-8 to TRBJ1-1; D may be TRBD1 (5 bases). This CDR3 is 16 amino acids long. Germline CDR1 is SGHVS and CDR2 is FQNEAQ. V gave up 2 bases and J gave up 2 bases, with 15 bases separating them. CDR3 protein: CASSLRGRGGNTEAFF. DNA of the CDR3: TGTGCCAGCAGCTTACGGGGGAGGGGAGGAAACACTGAAGCTTTCTTT. The entire variable domain, with the rest obtained from reference TRBV7-8 and TRBJ1-1, is as follows: GAGVSQSPRYKVAKRGQDVALRCDPISGHVSLFWYQQALGQGPEFLTYFQNEAQLDKSGLPSDRFFAERPEGSVSTLKIQRTQQEDSAVYLCASSLRGRGGNTEAFFGQGTRLTVV.

The rearrangement uses TRBV12-3 or TRBV12-4 and TRBJ1-4, with 7 bases aligning to TRBD1. This CDR3 has 13 residues. Unmatched junction bases numbered 9, after V lost 10 bases and J lost 7 bases. In DNA, the CDR3 is TGTGCCACCACCCTAACAGGGGCTGAAAAACTGTTTTTT. It encodes CATTLTGAEKLFF.

The J gene is TRBJ2-1, the V gene TRBV10-3, with D uncertain. Per the germline V gene, CDR1 is ENHRY and CDR2 is SYGVKD. This CDR3 has 17 amino acids. Trimming stripped 0 bases from V and 4 bases from J, with 16 bases between. The CDR3 DNA reads TGTGCCATCAGTGAGTCGGTTGCCAGAGAACCTTACAATGAGCAGTTCTTC. Residues: CAISESVAREPYNEQFF.

The rearrangement joins TRBV5-1 to TRBJ2-1, with TRBD2 matching over 8 bases. From germline, CDR1 is SGHRS and CDR2 YFSETQ. Germline trimming cut 2 bases from V and 0 bases from J; bases unmatched to any gene: 1. The CDR3 consists of 15 residues. The CDR3 DNA is TGCGCCAGCAGCTTTCTAGCGGGCTCCTACAATGAGCAGTTCTTC. Translation gives CASSFLAGSYNEQFF.

This clone was observed a single time. V usage is TRBV5-1 and J usage is TRBJ2-1; D is ambiguous. Trimming took off 4 bases at V and 7 bases at J, with 15 bases between the two ends. CDR1 and CDR2 from the germline V gene are SGHRS and YFSETQ. The CDR3 contains 14 residues. In DNA form, the CDR3 reads TGCGCCAGCAGCCCGGTGGGATTGGGGAATGAGCAGTTCTTC. Amino acids: CASSPVGLGNEQFF.

The rearrangement uses TRBV2 and TRBJ1-1; D might be TRBD1 (5 bases). The CDR3 is 13 residues long. Trimming stripped 4 bases from V and 2 bases from J, with 8 bases between. Germline V gives CDR1 SNHLY, CDR2 FYNNEI. CDR3 nucleotides: TGTGCCAGCAGTGGACAGTTCAACACTGAAGCTTTCTTT. This gives the protein CASSGQFNTEAFF.

This chain connects TRBV7-8 to TRBJ2-7, with TRBD2 matching 7 bases. The CDR3 has 14 residues. With 6 bases clipped from V and 0 bases from J, the junction kept 5 bases outside the gene matches. Germline-derived CDR1 and CDR2 are SGHVS and FQNEAQ. The CDR3 DNA follows: TGTGCCAGCAGTTGGACTAGGATCTCCTACGAGCAGTACTTC. It encodes CASSWTRISYEQYF.